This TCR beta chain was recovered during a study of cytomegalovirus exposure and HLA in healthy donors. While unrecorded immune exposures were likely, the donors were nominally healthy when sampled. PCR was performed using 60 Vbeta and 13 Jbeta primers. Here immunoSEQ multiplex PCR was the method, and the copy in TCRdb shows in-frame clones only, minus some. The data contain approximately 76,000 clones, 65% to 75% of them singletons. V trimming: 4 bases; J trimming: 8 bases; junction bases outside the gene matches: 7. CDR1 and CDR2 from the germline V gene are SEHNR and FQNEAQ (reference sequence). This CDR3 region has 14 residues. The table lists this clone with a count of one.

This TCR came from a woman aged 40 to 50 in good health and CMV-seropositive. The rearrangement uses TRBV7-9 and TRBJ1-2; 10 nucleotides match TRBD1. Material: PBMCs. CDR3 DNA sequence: TGTGCCAGCAGCTCCGACAGGGGGCTAAGGGGCTACACCTTC. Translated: CASSSDRGLRGYTF. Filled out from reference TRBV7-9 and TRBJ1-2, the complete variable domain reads DTGVSQNPRHKITKRGQNVTFRCDPISEHNRLYWYRQTLGQGPEFLTYFQNEAQLEKSRLLSDRFSAERPKGSFSTLEIQRTEQGDSAMYLCASSSDRGLRGYTFGSGTRLTVV.